These T cell receptor beta chains were read from a single sample in a study of shared clonotypes between healthy human individuals. Measured with immunoSEQ multiplex PCR; TCRdb has only the in-frame clones, and not every one. In the table there are 2 million to 2.5 million clones, approximately 95% of which are singletons. Sequencing input: naive CD4+ T cells sorted from blood. These TCRs come from a man between 18 and 29 years old in good health. Both conserved end residues are part of each CDR3. The D gene is left open where the match is weak. Size is stated for part of the rows, as once, few or many counts, or as a class when the clone is expanded.

j_call d_call clone_size v_call cdr3_nt cdr3_aa
TRBJ2-3 TRBD2 - TRBV30 TGTGCCTGGATAGGTAGCGGGAGGGGGTACTGGGGAGATACGCAGTATTTT CAWIGSGRGYWGDTQYF
TRBJ1-6 - - TRBV10-3 TGTGCCATCAGTGAGTTGGGACCCCTTAATTCACCCCTCCACTTT CAISELGPLNSPLHF
TRBJ1-5 - - TRBV5-6 TGTGCCAGCAGCGCGTCCCCAGGGAATCAGCAGCCCCAGCATTTT CASSASPGNQQPQHF
TRBJ2-7 TRBD2 - TRBV5-4 TGTGCCAGCAGCTTGAAAAGCGGGAGAATCTACGAGCAGTACTTC CASSLKSGRIYEQYF
TRBJ1-4 TRBD1 - TRBV5-1 TGCGCCAGCAGCTCAGGGACAGGGGTTAATGAAAAACTGTTTTTT CASSSGTGVNEKLFF
TRBJ2-7 TRBD1 - TRBV28 TGTGCCAGCAGTTTAGGGGACAGGACCTACGAGCAGTACTTC CASSLGDRTYEQYF
TRBJ2-1 - - TRBV5-1 TGCGCCAGCAGCTTGAGACAGTACAATGAGCAGTTCTTC CASSLRQYNEQFF
TRBJ1-1 - - TRBV6-1 TGTGCCAGCAGTGAAGTGGCCAGGGAGAGTACTGAAGCTTTCTTT CASSEVARESTEAFF
TRBJ1-1 - - TRBV2 TGTGCCAGCACTGCGACGGAGAACACTGAAGCTTTCTTT CASTATENTEAFF
TRBJ1-1 TRBD1 - TRBV7-9 TGTGCCAGCAGCTTCTCCACAGGGGGGTCTGAAGCTTTCTTT CASSFSTGGSEAFF
TRBJ1-6 - - TRBV29-1 TGCAGCGTTGGAGCAGGATATAATTCACCCCTCCACTTT CSVGAGYNSPLHF
TRBJ1-6 - - TRBV7-9 TGTGCCAGCAGCTTAGGCAGAATCGGGGGGGCCTATTCACCCCTCCACTTT CASSLGRIGGAYSPLHF
TRBJ2-5 - - TRBV11-3 TGTGCCAGCAGTTTGACTGGGGAGACCCAGTACTTC CASSLTGETQYF
TRBJ2-7 TRBD1 - TRBV25-1 TGTGCCAGCAGTGGGGGGACAGGGGCCTACGAGCAGTACTTC CASSGGTGAYEQYF
TRBJ1-4 - - TRBV18 TGTGCCAGCTCACCTGGAGCAACTAATGAAAAACTGTTTTTT CASSPGATNEKLFF
TRBJ2-7 TRBD1 once TRBV6-5 TGTGCCAGCAGTTACCGTATCGACAGGGACTACGAGCAGTACTTC CASSYRIDRDYEQYF
TRBJ1-1 - - TRBV5-1 TGCGCCAGCGCTGGGGGAGACACTGAAGCTTTCTTT CASAGGDTEAFF
TRBJ1-6 TRBD1 - TRBV5-1 TGCGCCAGCAGCTTGGCACAGGGGGCGGTTAATTCACCCCTCCACTTT CASSLAQGAVNSPLHF
TRBJ1-2 - - TRBV5-4 TGTGCCAGCAGCTTGGATGGAAAGTCTAACTATGGCTACACCTTC CASSLDGKSNYGYTF
TRBJ2-3 - - TRBV9 TGTGCCAGCAGCGGTCAGGGAGCATACACAGATACGCAGTATTTT CASSGQGAYTDTQYF
TRBJ1-1 TRBD1 - TRBV6-1 TGTGCCAGCATCGAACGGAGCAGGGGGCTGGAAGCTTTCTTT CASIERSRGLEAFF
TRBJ2-3 - - TRBV9 TGTGCCAGCAGCACCTCCGGGACATCAGATACGCAGTATTTT CASSTSGTSDTQYF